Listed below are T cell receptor beta chains from one sample, sequenced in a study of blood T cell repertoires in COVID-19. Clones were sequenced by immunoSEQ multiplex PCR, and TCRdb holds only the in-frame ones, with some missing. The data contain around 80,000 clones, around 79% of them singletons. The sequencing sample was made of peripheral blood. The receptors stem from a man over 45 with active or convalescent COVID-19. Both conserved end residues are part of each CDR3. D genes are given only for firm matches. Size values are once, few and many counts, or a class for expanded clones, and some rows have none.

clone_size j_call d_call v_call cdr3_aa cdr3_nt
. TRBJ1-6 . TRBV3-1/TRBV3-2 CASSGRVGSPLHF TGTGCCAGCAGCGGCAGGGTAGGTTCACCCCTCCACTTT
. TRBJ1-5 . TRBV7-9 CASSLARGRNQPQHF TGTGCCAGCAGCTTAGCCAGGGGTAGGAATCAGCCCCAGCATTTT
few TRBJ2-3 . TRBV7-3 CASATIPQDTQYF TGTGCCAGCGCGACTATTCCCCAAGATACGCAGTATTTT
once TRBJ2-7 TRBD2 TRBV19 CASSAPGGVSYEQYF TGTGCCAGTAGTGCCCCGGGGGGGGTCTCCTACGAGCAGTACTTC
. TRBJ2-1 TRBD2 TRBV5-8 CASSLARGGSYNEQFF TGTGCCAGCAGCTTGGCCCGGGGGGGTTCCTACAATGAGCAGTTCTTC
. TRBJ1-6 TRBD1 TRBV9 CASSADDRGRAPLHF TGTGCCAGCAGCGCCGACGACAGGGGGAGGGCACCCCTCCACTTT
. TRBJ1-1 . TRBV19 CASREKDSRNTEAFF TGTGCCAGTAGGGAAAAGGACTCCCGGAACACTGAAGCTTTCTTT
. TRBJ1-5 . TRBV19 CASTEGSWQPQHF TGTGCCAGTACCGAAGGGAGTTGGCAGCCCCAGCATTTT
. TRBJ1-4 . TRBV6-4 CASSEQGGEKLFF TGTGCCAGCAGTGAGCAGGGAGGGGAAAAACTGTTTTTT
medium-sized TRBJ1-2 . TRBV29-1 CSGNQGGDGYTF TGCAGCGGGAACCAGGGTGGGGATGGCTACACCTTC
. TRBJ1-5 . TRBV19 CASSRTRQGAGGNQPQHF TGTGCCAGTAGTCGAACCAGGCAAGGGGCTGGCGGCAATCAGCCCCAGCATTTT
. TRBJ1-5 . TRBV19 CASRPQLGGNQPQHF TGTGCCAGTAGGCCACAGCTCGGAGGGAATCAGCCCCAGCATTTT
few TRBJ1-5 . TRBV9 CASSATGLGNQPQHF TGTGCCAGCAGCGCGACAGGTTTGGGCAATCAGCCCCAGCATTTT
few TRBJ2-7 TRBD1 TRBV11-2 CASSGGTGGEQYF TGTGCCAGCAGCGGTGGGACAGGGGGCGAGCAGTACTTC
many TRBJ1-2 . TRBV19 CASSRGPGLLNYGYTF TGTGCCAGTAGTAGGGGGCCAGGGTTATTGAACTATGGCTACACCTTC
few TRBJ1-2 . TRBV7-2 CASSLAETGFHAFF TGTGCCAGCAGCTTAGCTGAGACAGGTTTCCACGCTTTCTTC